The 21 T cell receptor beta chains in this list originate from one sample, sequenced in a study of CD8 T cells in acute hepatitis C reinfection. The protocol was immunoSEQ multiplex PCR, while the TCRdb copy is restricted to in-frame clones and leaves out a portion. The sample has about 38,000 clones, around nine tenths seen once. Time point here: naive CD8 control sorted from an acute-time-point sample. Sequenced material: naive CD8+ T cells from PBMCs. The receptor source for this set is a man aged 30 to 39 with chronic hepatitis C.

The CDR3 nucleotides read TGTGCCAGCAGTGAAGCTGGGGCCACTGAAGCTTTCTTT. As protein: CASSEAGATEAFF. The chain joins TRBV2 to TRBJ1-1; possible D gene TRBD1, 5 bases. The ends were cut back, 0 bases at V and 4 bases at J, with 6 bases in the middle. This CDR3 is built from 13 residues. Germline CDR1 SNHLY, CDR2 FYNNEI. Variable domain in full (rest from reference TRBV2 and TRBJ1-1): EPEVTQTPSHQVTQMGQEVILRCVPISNHLYFYWYRQILGQKVEFLVSFYNNEISEKSEIFDDQFSVERPDGSNFTLKIRSTKLEDSAMYFCASSEAGATEAFFGQGTRLTVV.

This clone showed up just a few times. This sequence joins TRBV2 and TRBJ1-5; a possible D gene is TRBD1 (5 bases). The CDR3 contains 15 residues. Trimming shortened V by 6 bases and J by 2 bases, and 14 bases separated the two germline ends. Germline CDR1 and CDR2: SNHLY and FYNNEI. The CDR3 is CASREWGGGNQPQHF. CDR3 nucleotides: TGTGCCAGCAGAGAGTGGGGCGGTGGCAATCAGCCCCAGCATTTT.

The CDR3 is CASSLATGVSGELFF. In DNA form, the CDR3 reads TGTGCCAGCAGCTTGGCGACAGGGGTTTCCGGGGAGCTGTTTTTT. This chain joins TRBV5-6 and TRBJ2-2, with 8 bases fitting TRBD1. V lost 0 bases, J lost 6 bases, and 4 bases stayed unmatched. The CDR3 loop spans 15 amino acids. Germline CDR1 SGHDT, CDR2 YYEEEE. Complete variable domain (other parts from reference TRBV5-6 and TRBJ2-2): DAGVTQSPTHLIKTRGQQVTLRCSPKSGHDTVSWYQQALGQGPQFIFQYYEEEERQRGNFPDRFSGHQFPNYSSELNVNALLLGDSALYLCASSLATGVSGELFFGEGSRLTVL.

This clone was recorded only once. The chain joins TRBV4-1 to TRBJ2-4, with TRBD2 matching 7 bases. Germline CDR1 and CDR2: MGHRA and YSYEKL. There are 15 residues in the CDR3. Trimming took 1 base from V and 2 from J; bases not matched to a gene: 2. CDR3 region: CASSQVRGSKNIQYF. The CDR3 DNA sequence: TGCGCCAGCAGCCAAGTGCGGGGGTCCAAAAACATTCAGTACTTC.

The chain uses TRBV28 and TRBJ2-1, with 9 positions matching TRBD2. CDR1 and CDR2 (germline): MDHEN, SYDVKM. The V and J ends lost 7 bases and 8 bases, in that order; junction bases with no gene match: 3. The CDR3 extends over 12 amino acids. CDR3 sequence (DNA): TGTGCCAGCAACTTAGCGGGGGATGAGCAGTTCTTC. Its translation is CASNLAGDEQFF.

The V gene is TRBV2, the J gene TRBJ2-7, with D perhaps TRBD2 (5 bases). The CDR3 length is 13 residues. Trimming took 3 bases from V and 3 from J, leaving 9 bases between them. CDR1 is SNHLY and CDR2 is FYNNEI in the germline V gene. CDR3 nucleotides: TGTGCCAGCAGTGACGGGGTGGGCTACGAGCAGTACTTC. This translates into CASSDGVGYEQYF.

This chain connects TRBV7-9 to TRBJ1-1, with 7 bases identical to TRBD1. The length of the CDR3 is 16 residues. The V gene end was trimmed by 5 bases and the J gene end by 2 bases; junction bases not matched to a gene: 11. Germline V gene lookup returns CDR1 SEHNR and CDR2 FQNEAQ (reference sequence). The chain's CDR3 is CASSPAGGTANTEAFF. Written as DNA, the CDR3 is TGTGCCAGCAGCCCCGCGGGCGGGACAGCTAACACTGAAGCTTTCTTT.

The chain carries TRBV6-5 and TRBJ1-1; D is uncertain. This CDR3 has 13 residues. Trimming left V 2 bases short and J 3 bases short, with 7 bases between. Germline values: CDR1 MNHEY, CDR2 SVGAGI. CDR3 loop: CASSYPGYTEAFF. The DNA for the CDR3 is TGTGCCAGCAGTTACCCAGGTTACACTGAAGCTTTCTTT.

This chain joins TRBV10-2 and TRBJ1-2; 11 bases fit TRBD1. The CDR3 extends over 16 amino acids. V lost 6 bases to trimming and J lost 3 bases; unmatched junction nucleotides: 9. Germline V gene sequence: CDR1 WSHSY, CDR2 SAAADI. CDR3: CASRGQGAREHYGYTF. The CDR3 DNA reads TGCGCCAGCAGAGGACAGGGGGCGCGTGAACACTATGGCTACACCTTC.

This chain links TRBV29-1 with TRBJ1-2; 7 nucleotides align to TRBD1. V lost 5 bases and J lost 8; bases outside the gene matches: 5. This CDR3 comprises 11 residues. Per germline, CDR1 SQVTM and CDR2 ANQGSEA. CDR3 protein: CSVPDREGYTF. CDR3 nucleotides: TGCAGCGTTCCCGACAGGGAAGGCTACACCTTC.

The rearrangement links TRBV7-2 to TRBJ2-7; TRBD1 or TRBD2 may be the D gene (5 bases each). The CDR3 is 16 residues long. Trimming left V 2 bases short and J 0 bases short, with 14 bases between. Germline V CDR1 and CDR2: SGHTA, FQGNSA. CDR3 loop: CASSLSGTASSYEQYF. The CDR3 nucleotides read TGTGCCAGCAGCTTATCAGGGACGGCGAGCTCCTACGAGCAGTACTTC. The complete variable domain, with remaining parts taken from reference TRBV7-2 and TRBJ2-7, reads GAGVSQSPSNKVTEKGKDVELRCDPISGHTALYWYRQSLGQGLEFLIYFQGNSAPDKSGLPSDRFSAERTGGSVSTLTIQRTQQEDSAVYLCASSLSGTASSYEQYFGPGTRLTVT.

V is TRBV10-2 and J is TRBJ2-3; D is ambiguous. CDR1 WSHSY and CDR2 SAAADI come from the germline V gene. There are 13 residues in the CDR3. Trimming pared 2 bases from V and 7 bases from J, leaving 10 bases between. The CDR3 reads CASSEADFYTQYF. CDR3 coding DNA: TGCGCCAGCAGTGAGGCCGACTTTTATACGCAGTATTTT.

The chain joins TRBV5-1 to TRBJ1-1, with D uncertain. Between the trimmed V and J ends, which lost 4 bases and 6 bases, there was a span of 13 bases. Germline assignment: CDR1 SGHRS and CDR2 YFSETQ. CDR3 size: 13 residues. The CDR3 DNA sequence: TGCGCCAGCAGCCCTCAACCCTTGGCTGAAGCTTTCTTT. Translating it yields CASSPQPLAEAFF.

J is TRBJ1-2 and V is TRBV7-2; the match to TRBD1 covers 11 bases. Germline V gene data show CDR1 as SGHTA and CDR2 as FQGNSA. The CDR3 totals 15 residues. V lost 5 bases to trimming and J lost 7 bases; unmatched junction nucleotides: 9. DNA for the CDR3: TGTGCCAGCAGCGCGGGGGACAGGGGGTATGGTGGCTACACCTTC. Its protein product is CASSAGDRGYGGYTF.

The V gene is TRBV27, the J gene TRBJ2-7, with TRBD1 as a possible D gene (6 bases). The germline V gene has CDR1 MNHEY and CDR2 SMNVEV (reference sequence). V was shortened by 4 bases and J by 4 bases, with 11 bases between the two germline ends. CDR3 length: 13 residues. CDR3 sequence: CASSSDRSYEQYF. The CDR3 DNA reads TGTGCCAGCAGTTCGGACAGAAGTTACGAGCAGTACTTC.

V is TRBV30 and J is TRBJ2-2; D possibly corresponds to TRBD2 (6 bases). The ends were cut back, 5 bases at V and 4 bases at J, with 8 bases in the middle. This CDR3 has 12 amino acids. Germline-derived CDR1 and CDR2 are GTSNPN and SVGIG (reference sequence). CDR3 in amino acids: CAWAEGTGELFF. The CDR3, as DNA: TGTGCCTGGGCGGAGGGCACCGGGGAGCTGTTTTTT.

The rearrangement joins TRBV30 to TRBJ2-6; D unclear. V was cut by 2 bases and J by 4 bases, with 9 bases left in between. This CDR3 region has 14 residues. Germline CDR1 GTSNPN, CDR2 SVGIG (reference sequence). CDR3 loop: CAWSTGVGANVLTF. The CDR3 DNA is TGTGCCTGGAGTACTGGGGTCGGGGCCAACGTCCTGACTTTC.

This chain links TRBV5-6 with TRBJ2-7, with no clear D. This CDR3 contains 15 residues. In germline, CDR1 is SGHDT, CDR2 YYEEEE. V was pared by 4 bases and J by 3 bases, with 17 bases between. The CDR3: CASSRVGQGVYEQYF. The DNA for the CDR3 is TGTGCCAGCAGCCGCGTCGGCCAAGGAGTCTACGAGCAGTACTTC.

The chain carries TRBV30 and TRBJ2-7; the D gene is possibly TRBD2 (5 bases). This CDR3 is built from 14 residues. V was clipped by 4 bases and J by 3 bases, with 16 bases between them. CDR1 is GTSNPN, CDR2 SVGIG, per germline (reference sequence). CDR3 amino acids: CAWTLPGKGYEQYF. As DNA, the CDR3 is TGTGCCTGGACCCTTCCGGGGAAGGGCTACGAGCAGTACTTC.

V usage is TRBV2 and J usage is TRBJ1-5, with D hard to call. Trimming cost V 2 bases and J 5 bases, with 10 bases left between them. The CDR3 is made up of 14 amino acids. The germline V gene encodes CDR1 SNHLY and CDR2 FYNNEI. CDR3: CASSEPGGYQPQHF. CDR3 bases: TGTGCCAGCAGTGAACCGGGCGGTTATCAGCCCCAGCATTTT.

The chain joins TRBV30 to TRBJ1-1; D may be TRBD1 (5 bases). The CDR3 is made up of 17 amino acids. Germline loops: CDR1 GTSNPN, CDR2 SVGIG (reference sequence). V dropped 1 base and J dropped 0 bases, with 18 bases sitting between them. The CDR3 DNA sequence: TGTGCCTGGAGTGGGGAAGGACAAGCGCTCATGAACACTGAAGCTTTCTTT. This codes for CAWSGEGQALMNTEAFF.